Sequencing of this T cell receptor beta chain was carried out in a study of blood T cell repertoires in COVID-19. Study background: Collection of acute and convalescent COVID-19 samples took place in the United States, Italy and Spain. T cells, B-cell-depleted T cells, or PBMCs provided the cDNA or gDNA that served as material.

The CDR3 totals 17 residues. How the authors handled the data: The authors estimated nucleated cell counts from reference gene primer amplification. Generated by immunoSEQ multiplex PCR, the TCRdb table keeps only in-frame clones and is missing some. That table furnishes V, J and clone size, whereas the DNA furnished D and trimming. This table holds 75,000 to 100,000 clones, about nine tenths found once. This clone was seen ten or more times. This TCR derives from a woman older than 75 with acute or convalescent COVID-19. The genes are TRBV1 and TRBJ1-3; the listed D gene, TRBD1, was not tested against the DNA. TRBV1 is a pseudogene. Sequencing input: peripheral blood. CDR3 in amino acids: CTSSFNRDRGPGNTIYF. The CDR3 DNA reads TGCACCAGCAGCTTCAATAGGGACAGGGGTCCTGGAAACACCATATATTTT.